This TCR beta chain derives from a study of radiotherapy plus CTLA-4 blockade in lung cancer. Across the whole study: For 18% of patients, objective responses occurred, and around 34% had disease control.

Here immunoSEQ multiplex PCR was the method, and the copy in TCRdb shows in-frame clones only, minus some. This sample has about 98,000 clones, with more than 75% found just once. The germline gives CDR1 WNHNN, CDR2 SYGVQD (reference sequence). CDR3 length equals 13 residues. The V and J ends lost 10 bases and 4 bases, in that order; junction bases with no gene match: 3. Findings of the study overall: There was expansion of tumor-derived TCR clones in blood after radiotherapy plus ipilimumab. Early blood T cell clone changes and increased post-radiation serum interferon-beta were reportedly the strongest response predictors.

This clone has a single count. Its target is not known. The chain employs TRBV10-1 and TRBJ1-6, with TRBD1 matching over 8 bases. This receptor was obtained from a human donor with non-small cell lung cancer who had a partial response to radiotherapy plus ipilimumab. Source: peripheral blood, taken from a patient treated with radiotherapy plus ipilimumab. CDR3 sequence (DNA): TGCGCCAACCGACAGGGGTATAATTCACCCCTCCACTTT. This sequence encodes CANRQGYNSPLHF.